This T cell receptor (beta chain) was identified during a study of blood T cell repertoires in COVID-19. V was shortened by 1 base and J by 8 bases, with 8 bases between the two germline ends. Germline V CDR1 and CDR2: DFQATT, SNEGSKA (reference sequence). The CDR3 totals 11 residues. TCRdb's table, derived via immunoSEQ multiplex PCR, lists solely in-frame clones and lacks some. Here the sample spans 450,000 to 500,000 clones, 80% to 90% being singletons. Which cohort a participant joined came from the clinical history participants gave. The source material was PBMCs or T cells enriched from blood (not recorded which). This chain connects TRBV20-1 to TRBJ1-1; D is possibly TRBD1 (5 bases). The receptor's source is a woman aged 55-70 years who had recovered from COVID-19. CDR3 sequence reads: CSARATAEAFF. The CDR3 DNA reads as TGCAGTGCTAGAGCGACAGCAGAAGCTTTCTTT.